This T cell receptor (beta chain) was documented in a study of shared clonotypes between healthy human individuals. Overall study: Three men and a couple of women, aged 18 to 49, were donors. A donor's plate count was three for CD4 naive and three for CD4 memory; CD8 naive had two and CD8 memory one.

Researchers ran the assay at a deep level. TCRdb's copy holds only in-frame clones and misses some; the assay was immunoSEQ multiplex PCR. This sample has about 2.1 million clones, with about 94% found just once. This clone was recorded once. Naivety among CD8 cells was defined by CD45RO negativity and positive CCR7 selection, thereby excluding terminally differentiated effector memory CD45RA+ cells. Sequenced input: naive CD8+ T cells from PBMCs. The sequence derives from a young man in good health. Some clones in this sample may be carry-over from other donors' samples.

For the CDR3, the DNA is TGTGCCAGCAGCTTCGACAGTACTTTTACGGTGGAGTACTTC. Amino acid sequence: CASSFDSTFTVEYF. The rearrangement links TRBV5-8 to TRBJ2-7, with D possibly TRBD1 on 5 matching bases. The V end was cut by 2 bases, the J end by 11 bases, with 20 bases between. CDR1 is SGHTS and CDR2 is YDEGEE in the germline V gene. This CDR3 region has 14 residues. The full variable domain, completed using reference TRBV5-8 and TRBJ2-7, is EAGVTQSPTHLIKTRGQQATLRCSPISGHTSVYWYQQALGLGLQFLLWYDEGEERNRGNFPPRFSGRQFPNYSSELNVNALELEDSALYLCASSFDSTFTVEYFGPGTRLTVT.